This T cell receptor beta chain is from a study of cytomegalovirus exposure and HLA in healthy donors. PCR involved 60 Vbeta and 13 Jbeta primers. Sequencing was performed with immunoSEQ multiplex PCR; in TCRdb, only in-frame clones are kept and a portion is missing. The sample has approximately 160,000 clones, nearly 80% seen once. As to this clone: This same CDR3 is encoded by further DNA sequences in the sample.

The receptor was isolated from a male donor in good health and CMV-seronegative. Sequencing input: PBMCs.

This CDR3 is CASSLGQSNQPQHF. The CDR3 DNA reads TGCGCCAGCAGCTTGGGACAAAGCAATCAGCCCCAGCATTTT. This chain joins TRBV5-1 and TRBJ1-5; no firm D call. Deletions cut 0 bases from V and 1 base from J, with 5 bases between. The length of the CDR3 is 14 residues. Germline loops: CDR1 SGHRS, CDR2 YFSETQ.